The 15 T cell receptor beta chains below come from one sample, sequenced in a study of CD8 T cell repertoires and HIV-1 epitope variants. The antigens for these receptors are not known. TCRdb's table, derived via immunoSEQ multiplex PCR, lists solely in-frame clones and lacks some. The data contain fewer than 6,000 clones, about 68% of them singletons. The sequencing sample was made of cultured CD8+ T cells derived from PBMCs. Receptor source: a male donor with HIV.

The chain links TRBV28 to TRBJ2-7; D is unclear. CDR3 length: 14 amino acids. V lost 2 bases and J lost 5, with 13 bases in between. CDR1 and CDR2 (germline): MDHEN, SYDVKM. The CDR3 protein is CASSLVGPHHEQYF. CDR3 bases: TGTGCCAGCAGTTTAGTAGGACCCCACCACGAGCAGTACTTC. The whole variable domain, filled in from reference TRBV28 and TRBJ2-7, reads DVKVTQSSRYLVKRTGEKVFLECVQDMDHENMFWYRQDPGLGLRLIYFSYDVKMKEKGDIPEGYSVSREKKERFSLILESASTNQTSMYLCASSLVGPHHEQYFGPGTRLTVT.

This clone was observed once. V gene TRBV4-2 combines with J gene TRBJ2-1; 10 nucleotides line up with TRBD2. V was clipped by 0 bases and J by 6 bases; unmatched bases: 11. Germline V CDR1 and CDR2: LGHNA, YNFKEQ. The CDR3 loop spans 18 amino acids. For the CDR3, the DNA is TGTGCCAGCAGCCAAGAGGGGCCAGACACTAGCGGGGCCAATGAGCAGTTCTTC. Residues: CASSQEGPDTSGANEQFF.

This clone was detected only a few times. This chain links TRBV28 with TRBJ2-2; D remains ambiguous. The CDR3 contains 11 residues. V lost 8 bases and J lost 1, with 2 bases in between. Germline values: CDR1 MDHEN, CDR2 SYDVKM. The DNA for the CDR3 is TGTGCCAGCCTGAACACCGGGGAGCTGTTTTTT. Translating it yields CASLNTGELFF.

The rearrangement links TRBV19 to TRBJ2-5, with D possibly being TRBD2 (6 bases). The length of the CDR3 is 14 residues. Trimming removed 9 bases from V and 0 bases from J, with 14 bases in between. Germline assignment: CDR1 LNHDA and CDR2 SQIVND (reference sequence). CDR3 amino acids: CARAHAGYQETQYF. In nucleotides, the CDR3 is TGTGCCAGGGCTCATGCGGGGTACCAAGAGACCCAGTACTTC. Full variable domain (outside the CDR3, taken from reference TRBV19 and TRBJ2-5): DGGITQSPKYLFRKEGQNVTLSCEQNLNHDAMYWYRQDPGQGLRLIYYSQIVNDFQKGDIAEGYSVSREKKESFPLTVTSAQKNPTAFYLCARAHAGYQETQYFGPGTRLLVL.

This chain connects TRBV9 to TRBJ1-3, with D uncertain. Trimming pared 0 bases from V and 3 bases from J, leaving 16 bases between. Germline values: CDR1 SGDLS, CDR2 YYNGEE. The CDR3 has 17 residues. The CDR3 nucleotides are TGTGCCAGCAGCGTAGCTTCGGCAGGAATCCTTGGAAACACCATATATTTT. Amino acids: CASSVASAGILGNTIYF.

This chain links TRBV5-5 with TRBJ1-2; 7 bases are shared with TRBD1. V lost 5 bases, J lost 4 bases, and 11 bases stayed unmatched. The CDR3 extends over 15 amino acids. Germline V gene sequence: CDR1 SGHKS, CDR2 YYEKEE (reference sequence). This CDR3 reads CASRPTGKAGYGYTF. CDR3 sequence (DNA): TGTGCCAGCAGGCCGACAGGGAAGGCCGGCTATGGCTACACCTTC.

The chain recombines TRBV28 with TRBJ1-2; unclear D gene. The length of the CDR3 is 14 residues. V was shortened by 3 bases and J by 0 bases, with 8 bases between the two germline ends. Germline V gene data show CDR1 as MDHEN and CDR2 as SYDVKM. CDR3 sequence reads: CASSLTQTNYGYTF. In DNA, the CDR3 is TGTGCCAGCAGTTTGACACAAACTAACTATGGCTACACCTTC.

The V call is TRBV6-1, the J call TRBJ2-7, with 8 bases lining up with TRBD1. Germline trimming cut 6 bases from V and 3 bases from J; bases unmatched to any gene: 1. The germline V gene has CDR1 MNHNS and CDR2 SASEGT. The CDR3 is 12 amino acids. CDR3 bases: TGTGCCAGCAGCGGGACAGGCTACGAGCAGTACTTC. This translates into CASSGTGYEQYF.

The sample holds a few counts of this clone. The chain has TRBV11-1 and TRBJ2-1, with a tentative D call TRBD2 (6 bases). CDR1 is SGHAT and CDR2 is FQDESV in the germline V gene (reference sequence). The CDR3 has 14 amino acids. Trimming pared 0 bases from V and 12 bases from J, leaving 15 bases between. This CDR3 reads CASSLAGLSGVQFF. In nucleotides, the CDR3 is TGTGCCAGCAGCTTAGCGGGGCTCTCGGGGGTGCAGTTCTTC. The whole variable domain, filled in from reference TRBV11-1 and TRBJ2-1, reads EAEVAQSPRYKITEKSQAVAFWCDPISGHATLYWYRQILGQGPELLVQFQDESVVDDSQLPKDRFSAERLKGVDSTLKIQPAELGDSAMYLCASSLAGLSGVQFFGPGTRLTVL.

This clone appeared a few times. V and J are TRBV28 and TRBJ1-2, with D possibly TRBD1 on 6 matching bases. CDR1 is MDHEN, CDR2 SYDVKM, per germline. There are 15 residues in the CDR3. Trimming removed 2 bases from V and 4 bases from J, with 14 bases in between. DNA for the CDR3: TGTGCCAGCAGTTTAACCCAAGGGGGTACCTATGGCTACACCTTC. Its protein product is CASSLTQGGTYGYTF.

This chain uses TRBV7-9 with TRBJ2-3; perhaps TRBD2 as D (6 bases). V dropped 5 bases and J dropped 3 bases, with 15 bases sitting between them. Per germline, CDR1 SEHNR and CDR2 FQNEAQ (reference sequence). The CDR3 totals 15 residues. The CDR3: CASSARDSATDTQYF. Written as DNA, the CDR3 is TGTGCCAGCAGCGCTCGGGACTCGGCGACAGATACGCAGTATTTT. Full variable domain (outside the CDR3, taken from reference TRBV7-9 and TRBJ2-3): DTGVSQNPRHKITKRGQNVTFRCDPISEHNRLYWYRQTLGQGPEFLTYFQNEAQLEKSRLLSDRFSAERPKGSFSTLEIQRTEQGDSAMYLCASSARDSATDTQYFGPGTRLTVL.

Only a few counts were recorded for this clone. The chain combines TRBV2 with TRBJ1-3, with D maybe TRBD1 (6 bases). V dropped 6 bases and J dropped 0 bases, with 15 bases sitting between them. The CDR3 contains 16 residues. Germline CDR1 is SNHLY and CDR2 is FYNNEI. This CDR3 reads CASRGTLESSGNTIYF. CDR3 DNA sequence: TGTGCCAGCAGAGGGACATTAGAAAGCTCTGGAAACACCATATATTTT.

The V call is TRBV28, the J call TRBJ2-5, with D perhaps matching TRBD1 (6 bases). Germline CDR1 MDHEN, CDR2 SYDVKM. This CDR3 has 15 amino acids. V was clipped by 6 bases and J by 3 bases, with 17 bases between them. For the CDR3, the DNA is TGTGCCAGCAGCTCATCCAAGTACAGGGAAGAGACCCAGTACTTC. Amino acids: CASSSSKYREETQYF.

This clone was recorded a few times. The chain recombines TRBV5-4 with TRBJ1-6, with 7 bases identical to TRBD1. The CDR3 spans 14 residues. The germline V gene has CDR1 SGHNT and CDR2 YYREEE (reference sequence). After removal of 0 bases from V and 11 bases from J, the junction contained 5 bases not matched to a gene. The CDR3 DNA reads TGTGCCAGCAGCTTGGGGAGGGGGCTAACACCCCTCCACTTT. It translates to CASSLGRGLTPLHF.

The CDR3 protein is CASSQGDRGPTEAFF. The CDR3 DNA reads as TGTGCCAGCAGCCAAGGGGACAGGGGGCCCACTGAAGCTTTCTTT. J is TRBJ1-1 and V is TRBV4-2, with 12 bases fitting TRBD1. This CDR3 is 15 amino acids long. The V and J ends lost 1 base and 4 bases, in that order; junction bases with no gene match: 1. Germline V gene lookup returns CDR1 LGHNA and CDR2 YNFKEQ.